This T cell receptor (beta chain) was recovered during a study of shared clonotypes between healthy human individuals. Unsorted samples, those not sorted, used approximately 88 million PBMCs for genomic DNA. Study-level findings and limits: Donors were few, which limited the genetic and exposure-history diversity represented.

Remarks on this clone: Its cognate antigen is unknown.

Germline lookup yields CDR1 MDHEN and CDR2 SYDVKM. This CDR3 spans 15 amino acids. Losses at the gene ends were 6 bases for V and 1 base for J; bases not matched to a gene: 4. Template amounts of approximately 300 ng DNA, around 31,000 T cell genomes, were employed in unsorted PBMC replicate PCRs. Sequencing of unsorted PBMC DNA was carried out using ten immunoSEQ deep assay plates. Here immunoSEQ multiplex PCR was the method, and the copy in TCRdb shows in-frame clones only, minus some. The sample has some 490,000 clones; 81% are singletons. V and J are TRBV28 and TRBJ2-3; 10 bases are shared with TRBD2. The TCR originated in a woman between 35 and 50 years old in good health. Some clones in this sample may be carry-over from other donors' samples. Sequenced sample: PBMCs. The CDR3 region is CASSPGTSGTDTQYF. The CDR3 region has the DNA TGTGCCAGCAGCCCCGGGACTAGCGGCACAGATACGCAGTATTTT.